The 13 T cell receptor beta chains presented below share a single source sample, sequenced in a study of blood T cells in healthy people across ages. Sample-barcoded 5' priming and a J-beta primer mix drove a second PCR of about 6 to 11 cycles. MiXCR was run by TCRdb on the 5' RACE reads, yielding one entry per CDR3 protein. The table shows 730,000 or so distinct CDR3 sequences, with around 43% occurring only once. The sample was blood. These receptors originate from a man older than 75 in good health.

A single count supports this clonotype. The junction does not match germline at one end; this may be a read error. J is TRBJ2-1 and V is TRBV18; the match to TRBD2 covers 10 bases. The CDR3 extends over 16 amino acids. CDR1 and CDR2 from the germline V gene are KGHSH and LQKENI. The CDR3 reads CASSPPVSGRPHEQFF. In nucleotides, the CDR3 is TGCGCCAGCTCACCACCGGTTAGCGGGAGGCCCCATGAGCAGTTCTTC.

The J gene is TRBJ2-2, the V gene TRBV3-1, with D possibly called TRBD1 or TRBD2 (5 bases each). This CDR3 has 16 residues. Trimming took off 0 bases at V and 7 bases at J, with 15 bases between the two ends. Germline CDR1 and CDR2: LGHDT and YNNKEL (reference sequence). CDR3 protein: CASSQEGRPPGGELFF. The CDR3 DNA follows: TGTGCCAGCAGCCAAGAGGGACGACCGCCCGGCGGGGAGCTGTTTTTT.

J is TRBJ1-1 and V is TRBV7-9; D perhaps matches TRBD1 (5 bases). Per germline, CDR1 SEHNR and CDR2 FQNEAQ (reference sequence). V was clipped by 0 bases and J by 10 bases, with 9 bases between them. The CDR3 has 12 amino acids. The CDR3 reads CASSLAGVVAFF. As DNA, the CDR3 is TGTGCCAGCAGCTTAGCGGGGGTCGTAGCTTTCTTT. Supplemented by reference TRBV7-9 and TRBJ1-1, the full variable domain reads DTGVSQNPRHKITKRGQNVTFRCDPISEHNRLYWYRQTLGQGPEFLTYFQNEAQLEKSRLLSDRFSAERPKGSFSTLEIQRTEQGDSAMYLCASSLAGVVAFFGQGTRLTVV.

Worth noting for this clonotype: A junction boundary mismatches the germline segment, possibly from a read error. This sequence joins TRBV5-6 and TRBJ2-5; D remains unclear. The CDR3 contains 16 residues. The V gene's germline CDR1 is SGHDT and CDR2 YYEEEE. In nucleotides, the CDR3 is TGTGCCGGCAGATTGGCTTTGGAGTTGTACCAAGAGACCCAGTACTTC. Translating it yields CAGRLALELYQETQYF.

This clonotype was picked up a small number of times. The V call is TRBV20-1, the J call TRBJ1-2; maybe TRBD1 (6 bases). This CDR3 contains 15 residues. The germline CDR1 and CDR2 sequences are DFQATT and SNEGSKA (reference sequence). V dropped 0 bases and J dropped 3 bases, with 14 bases sitting between them. The CDR3 bases are TGCAGTGCTAGAGACATGGGGGGGGCGGACTATGGCTACACCTTC. Its translation: CSARDMGGADYGYTF.

The chain is built from TRBV6-2 or TRBV6-3 and TRBJ2-1; D remains ambiguous. This CDR3 contains 15 residues. V dropped 2 bases and J dropped 0 bases, with 8 bases sitting between them. Germline lookup yields CDR1 MNHEY and CDR2 SVGEGT. The CDR3 region is CASSYQSVSYNEQFF. The CDR3, as DNA: TGTGCCAGCAGTTACCAAAGCGTCTCCTACAATGAGCAGTTCTTC.

This clonotype has a handful of counts. This chain uses TRBV20-1 with TRBJ2-7, with D unresolved. The germline V gene has CDR1 DFQATT and CDR2 SNEGSKA (reference sequence). This CDR3 region has 15 residues. The V end was cut by 1 base, the J end by 7 bases, with 20 bases between. In DNA form, the CDR3 reads TGCAGTGCTAGAGGCGGCGGAAACTCCTACAATGAGCAGTACTTC. This sequence encodes CSARGGGNSYNEQYF.

This rearrangement joins TRBV20-1 to TRBJ1-5; D is possibly TRBD1 (5 bases). Trimming stripped 0 bases from V and 6 bases from J, with 12 bases between. The CDR3 covers 14 residues. Per the germline V gene, CDR1 is DFQATT and CDR2 is SNEGSKA (reference sequence). In DNA form, the CDR3 reads TGCAGTGCTAGAGATGGGCAGGGTGGTCAGCCCCAGCATTTT. This codes for CSARDGQGGQPQHF.

This clonotype occurred many times. The V call is TRBV12-3 or TRBV12-4, the J call TRBJ2-7; D is perhaps TRBD1 (5 bases). This CDR3 is built from 13 residues. The V end was cut by 4 bases, the J end by 2 bases, with 9 bases between. The CDR3 is CASSSQAPYEQYF. Here the CDR3 DNA reads TGTGCCAGCAGTTCACAGGCTCCCTACGAGCAGTACTTC.

V usage is TRBV6-5 and J usage is TRBJ1-5; no clear D. Trimming removed 5 bases at V and 3 bases at J, with 14 bases between. The CDR3 is made up of 15 amino acids. CDR1 is MNHEY, CDR2 SVGAGI, per germline. CDR3 nucleotide sequence: TGTGCCAGCAGTACACAGAAAGGCGCCAATCAGCCCCAGCATTTT. As protein: CASSTQKGANQPQHF.

This clonotype was seen a handful of times. The chain uses TRBV7-2 and TRBJ2-3; tentative D call: TRBD2 (6 bases). Germline V gene sequence: CDR1 SGHTA, CDR2 FQGNSA. V was clipped by 1 base and J by 6 bases, with 20 bases between them. The CDR3 spans 17 residues. CDR3 protein: CASSLVGRGAPGDTQYF. The CDR3, as DNA: TGTGCCAGCAGCTTAGTCGGGCGGGGAGCCCCGGGGGATACGCAGTATTTT.

This chain uses TRBV11-1 with TRBJ2-7, with 15 nucleotides matching TRBD2. The V segment lost 4 bases and the J segment 3 bases; nucleotides outside the gene matches: 22. The CDR3 has 22 residues. The germline CDR1 and CDR2 sequences are SGHAT and FQDESV (reference sequence). CDR3 DNA: TGTGCCAGCAGCTCCGGGACTAGCGGGAGGCAAACCCTAAGTCGCGCAAGCTACGAGCAGTACTTC. Translated: CASSSGTSGRQTLSRASYEQYF.

This clonotype was seen just once. One end of the junction is discordant with germline, which a read error may explain. The chain combines TRBV12-3 or TRBV12-4 with TRBJ2-3; perhaps TRBD2 as D (5 bases). The CDR3 spans 15 residues. CDR3 residues: CANRRLRGSTDTQYF. CDR3 nucleotide sequence: TGTGCCAATCGTCGACTAAGAGGAAGCACAGATACGCAATATTTT.